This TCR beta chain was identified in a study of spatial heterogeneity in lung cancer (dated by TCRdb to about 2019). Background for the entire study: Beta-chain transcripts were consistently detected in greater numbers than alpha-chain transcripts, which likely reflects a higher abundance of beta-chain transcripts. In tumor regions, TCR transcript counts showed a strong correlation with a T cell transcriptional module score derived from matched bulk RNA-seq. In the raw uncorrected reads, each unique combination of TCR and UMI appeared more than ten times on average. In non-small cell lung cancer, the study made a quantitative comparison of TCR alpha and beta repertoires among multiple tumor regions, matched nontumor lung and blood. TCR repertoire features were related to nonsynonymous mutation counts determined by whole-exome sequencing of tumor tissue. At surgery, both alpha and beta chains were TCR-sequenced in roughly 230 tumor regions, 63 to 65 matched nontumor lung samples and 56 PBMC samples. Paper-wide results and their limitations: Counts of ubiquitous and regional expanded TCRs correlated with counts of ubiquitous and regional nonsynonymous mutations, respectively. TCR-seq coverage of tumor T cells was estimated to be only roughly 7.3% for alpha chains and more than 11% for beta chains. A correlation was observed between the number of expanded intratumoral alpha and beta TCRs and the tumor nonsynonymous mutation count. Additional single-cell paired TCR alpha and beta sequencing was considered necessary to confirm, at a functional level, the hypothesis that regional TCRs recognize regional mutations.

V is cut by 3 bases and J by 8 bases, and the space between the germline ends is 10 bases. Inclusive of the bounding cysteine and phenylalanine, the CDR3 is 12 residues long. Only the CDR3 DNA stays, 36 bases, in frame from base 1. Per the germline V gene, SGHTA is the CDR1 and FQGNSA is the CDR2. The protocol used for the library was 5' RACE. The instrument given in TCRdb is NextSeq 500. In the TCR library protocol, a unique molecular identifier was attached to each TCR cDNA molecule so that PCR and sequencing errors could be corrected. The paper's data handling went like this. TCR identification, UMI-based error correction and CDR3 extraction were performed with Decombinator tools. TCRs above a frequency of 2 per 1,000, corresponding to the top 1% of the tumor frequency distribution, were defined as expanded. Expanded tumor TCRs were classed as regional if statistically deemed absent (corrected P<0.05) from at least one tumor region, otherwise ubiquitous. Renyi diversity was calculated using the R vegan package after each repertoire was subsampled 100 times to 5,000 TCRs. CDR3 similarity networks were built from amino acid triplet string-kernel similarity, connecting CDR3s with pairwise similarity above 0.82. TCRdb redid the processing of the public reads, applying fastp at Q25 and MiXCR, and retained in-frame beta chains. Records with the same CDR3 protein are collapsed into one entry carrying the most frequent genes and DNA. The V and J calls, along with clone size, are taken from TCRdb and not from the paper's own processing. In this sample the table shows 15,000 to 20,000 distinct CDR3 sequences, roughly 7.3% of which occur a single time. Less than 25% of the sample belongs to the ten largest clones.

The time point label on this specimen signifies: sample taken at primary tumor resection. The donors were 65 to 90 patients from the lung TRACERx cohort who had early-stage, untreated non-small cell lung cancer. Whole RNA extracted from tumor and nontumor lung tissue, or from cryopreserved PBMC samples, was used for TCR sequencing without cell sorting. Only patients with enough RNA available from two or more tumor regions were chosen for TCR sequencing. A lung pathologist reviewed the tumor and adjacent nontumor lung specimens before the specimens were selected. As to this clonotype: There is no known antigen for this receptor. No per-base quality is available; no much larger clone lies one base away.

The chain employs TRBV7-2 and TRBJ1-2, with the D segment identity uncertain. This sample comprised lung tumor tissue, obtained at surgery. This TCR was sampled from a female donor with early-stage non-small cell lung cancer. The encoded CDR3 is CASSFGLVGYTF. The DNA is TGTGCCAGCAGCTTCGGTCTAGTCGGCTACACCTTC.